This TCR beta chain derives from a study of blood T cell repertoires in COVID-19. Overall study: The study drew acute and convalescent COVID-19 samples from the United States, Italy and Spain.

How the authors handled the data: Amplification from reference gene primers served as the basis for estimated nucleated cell counts. TCRdb's copy holds only in-frame clones and misses some; the assay was immunoSEQ multiplex PCR. V and J calls and clone size are as listed in that table; D and trimming were resolved from the DNA. The sample has about 94,000 clones, about 74% seen once. This TCR came from a man in his 70s with COVID-19, enrolled during active disease. Sequencing was done on a sample of peripheral blood.

The CDR3 DNA is TGTGCCAGCAGTCCGCGGACCCAGGGGCGTTATTATGAGCAGTTCTTC. Protein product: CASSPRTQGRYYEQFF. The rearrangement links TRBV27 to TRBJ2-1; a weak D match, TRBD1 (6 bases). Trimming cost V 5 bases and J 8 bases, with 22 bases left between them. CDR1 MNHEY and CDR2 SMNVEV come from the germline V gene (reference sequence). The CDR3 sequence is 16 residues long.